This T cell receptor (beta chain) was identified during a study of T-cell memory formation after mild COVID-19. This clonotype was seen a few times. The target antigen is unknown. Study findings and constraints: Of the contracting clones, CD4+ ones lay mainly in CM and EM, and CD8+ ones in EMRA. The appearance of some responding clones in pre-infection memory suggested that cross-reactive memory joined.

TCR alpha and TCR beta cDNA libraries carrying sample barcodes and UMIs were produced by 5'RACE using constant-segment primers. MiXCR was run by TCRdb on the 5' RACE reads, yielding one entry per CDR3 protein. The sample lists about 100,000 distinct CDR3 sequences; about 18% were seen once. This clonotype originated in a man aged 18 to 35 who had mild COVID-19 (a few samples of this study predate the infection). Cell type and time point are not known. Sequencing used PBMCs or a T cell subset sorted from them (not recorded which).

The CDR3 is CASSLKEGDTQYF. DNA of the CDR3: TGTGCCAGCAGCTTAAAGGAGGGAGATACGCAGTATTTT. The gene calls are TRBV7-3 and TRBJ2-3; tentatively, D is TRBD2 (6 bases). The CDR3 loop spans 13 amino acids. Trimming took off 1 base at V and 5 bases at J, with 7 bases between the two ends. Germline CDR1 reads SGHTA; CDR2 reads FQGTGA.